Here is one T cell receptor (beta chain) with its context. The antigen remains unidentified. The CDR3 extends over 15 amino acids. The sample belongs to a study of T cells expressing NK-cell markers. Study findings and constraints: Certain NKG2C+ T cell clones were expanded, and their HCMV specificity remained unclear. Roughly 6 donors had dominant NKG2C+ clonotypes that comprised about 1.0-7.0% of their CD8+ T cells.

Synthesis of TCR beta cDNA relied on 5'RACE template switching carrying UMIs. No DNA is given; TCRdb re-called the 5' RACE reads and lists each CDR3 protein once. The sample table sets out fewer than 400,000 distinct CDR3 sequences. V gene TRBV12-3 or TRBV12-4 combines with J gene TRBJ1-5; TCRdb indicates TRBD1, and absent DNA this call remains unverified. This TCR was recovered from a man aged 18 to 69 in good health. The sequenced material came from blood T cells: a sorted CD56 or NKG2C T cell subset, CD4+ or CD8+ T cells, or bulk PBMC T cells (not recorded which). The CDR3 loop is CASSSGTGYNQPQHF.